This TCR beta chain appears in the sequencing data of a study of T cell repertoires in cytomegalovirus infection. Germline loops: CDR1 MNHNY, CDR2 SVGAGI (reference sequence). The CDR3 is 13 residues long. Comments on this clonotype: Its antigen is not identified. An end of the junction does not agree with germline; a read error may underlie this.

TCRdb fed the reads into MiXCR, producing one record per CDR3 protein. In the table there are 150,000 to 200,000 distinct CDR3 sequences, approximately 14% of which are singletons. Study-level points and caveats: In two of eight donors, the top clonotype was HLA-C-restricted CMV-specific.

Specimen: PBMCs. The V call is TRBV6-6, the J call TRBJ2-7; maybe TRBD1 (6 bases). The receptor's source is a human donor in good health (CMV status not recorded). Some clones in this sample may be carry-over from other donors' samples. The CDR3 DNA sequence: TGTGCCAGCAGTTACTCGACGGCCAACAGGGTTCTCTTC. Protein sequence: CASSYSTANRVLF.